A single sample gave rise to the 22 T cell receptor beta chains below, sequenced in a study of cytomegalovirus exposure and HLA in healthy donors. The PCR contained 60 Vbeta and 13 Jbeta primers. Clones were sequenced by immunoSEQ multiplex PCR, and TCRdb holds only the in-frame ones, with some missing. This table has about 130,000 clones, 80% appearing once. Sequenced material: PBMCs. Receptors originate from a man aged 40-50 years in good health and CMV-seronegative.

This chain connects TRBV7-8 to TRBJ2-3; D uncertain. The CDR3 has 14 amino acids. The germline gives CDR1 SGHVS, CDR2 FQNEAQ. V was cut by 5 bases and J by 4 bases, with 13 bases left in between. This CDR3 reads CASSPQSGPDTQYF. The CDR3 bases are TGTGCCAGCAGCCCACAGAGTGGTCCAGATACGCAGTATTTT.

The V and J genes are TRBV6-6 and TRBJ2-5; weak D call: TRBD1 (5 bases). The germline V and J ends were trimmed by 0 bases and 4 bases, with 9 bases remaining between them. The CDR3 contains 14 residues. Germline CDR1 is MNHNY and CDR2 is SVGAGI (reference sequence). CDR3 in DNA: TGTGCCAGCAGTTACTCGAGGCAGGGAGAGACCCAGTACTTC. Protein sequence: CASSYSRQGETQYF.

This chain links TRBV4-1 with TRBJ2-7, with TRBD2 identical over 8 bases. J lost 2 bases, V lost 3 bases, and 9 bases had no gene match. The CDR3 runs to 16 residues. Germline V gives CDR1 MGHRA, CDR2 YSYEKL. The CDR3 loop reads CASSQPIAGRAYEQYF. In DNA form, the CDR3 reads TGCGCCAGCAGCCAGCCTATAGCGGGAAGGGCCTACGAGCAGTACTTC.

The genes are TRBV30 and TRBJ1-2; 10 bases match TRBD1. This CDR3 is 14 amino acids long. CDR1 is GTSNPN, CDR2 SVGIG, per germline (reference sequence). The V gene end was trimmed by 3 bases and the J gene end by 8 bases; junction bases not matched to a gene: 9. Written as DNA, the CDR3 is TGTGCCTGGAGGGCCCAGGGGACAGGGGAAGGCTACACCTTC. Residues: CAWRAQGTGEGYTF.

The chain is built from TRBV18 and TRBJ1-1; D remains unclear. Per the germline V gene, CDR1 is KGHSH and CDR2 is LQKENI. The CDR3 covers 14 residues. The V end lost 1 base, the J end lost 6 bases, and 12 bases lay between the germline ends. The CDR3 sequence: CASSPRSADSEAFF. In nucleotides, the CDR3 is TGTGCCAGCTCACCACGGTCGGCGGACTCTGAAGCTTTCTTT.

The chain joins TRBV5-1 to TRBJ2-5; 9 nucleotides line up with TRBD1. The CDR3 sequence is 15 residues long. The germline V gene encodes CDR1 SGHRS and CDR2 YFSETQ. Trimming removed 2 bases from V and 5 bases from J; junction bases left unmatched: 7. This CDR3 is CASSFAGQGEETQYF. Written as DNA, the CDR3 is TGCGCCAGCAGCTTCGCGGGACAGGGTGAGGAGACCCAGTACTTC.

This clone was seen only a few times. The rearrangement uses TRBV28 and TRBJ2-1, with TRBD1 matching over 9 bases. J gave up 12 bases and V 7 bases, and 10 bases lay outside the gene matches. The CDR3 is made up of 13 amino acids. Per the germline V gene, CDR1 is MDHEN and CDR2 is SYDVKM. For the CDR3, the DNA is TGTGCCAGCACCCTGGGGGACAGGGAGATGCAGTTCTTC. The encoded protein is CASTLGDREMQFF.

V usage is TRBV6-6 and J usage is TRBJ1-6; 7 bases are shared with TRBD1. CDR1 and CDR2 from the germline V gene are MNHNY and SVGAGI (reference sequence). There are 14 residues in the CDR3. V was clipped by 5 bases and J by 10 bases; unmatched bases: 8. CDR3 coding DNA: TGTGCCAGCAGTAGACAGGGCGAAAGATCACCCCTCCACTTT. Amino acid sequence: CASSRQGERSPLHF.

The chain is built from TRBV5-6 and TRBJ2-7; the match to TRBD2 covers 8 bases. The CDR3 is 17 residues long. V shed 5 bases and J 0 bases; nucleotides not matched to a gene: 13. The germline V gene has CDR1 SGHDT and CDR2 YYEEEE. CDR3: CASSLEGGGSPSYEQYF. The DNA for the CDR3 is TGTGCCAGCAGTCTTGAGGGCGGGGGGTCCCCCTCCTACGAGCAGTACTTC.

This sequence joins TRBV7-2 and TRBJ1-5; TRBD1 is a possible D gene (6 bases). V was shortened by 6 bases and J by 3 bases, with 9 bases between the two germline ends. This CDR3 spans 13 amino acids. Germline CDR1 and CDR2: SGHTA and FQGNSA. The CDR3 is CASSQGYNQPQHF. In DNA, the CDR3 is TGTGCCAGCAGTCAGGGGTACAATCAGCCCCAGCATTTT.

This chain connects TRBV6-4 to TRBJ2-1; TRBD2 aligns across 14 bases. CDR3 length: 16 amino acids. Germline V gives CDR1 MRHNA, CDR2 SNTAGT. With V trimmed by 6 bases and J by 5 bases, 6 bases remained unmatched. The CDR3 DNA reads TGTGCCAGCAGCCGACTAGCGGGGGGGACGGACAATGAGCAGTTCTTC. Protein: CASSRLAGGTDNEQFF.

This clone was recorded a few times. CDR3 sequence reads: CASTIAGSASNEQFF. CDR3 in DNA: TGTGCCAGCACCATTGCAGGATCTGCAAGCAATGAGCAGTTCTTC. The chain uses TRBV2 and TRBJ2-1; the D is unclear. This CDR3 region has 15 residues. CDR1 and CDR2 from the germline V gene are SNHLY and FYNNEI. Between the trimmed V and J ends, which lost 7 bases and 6 bases, there was a span of 19 bases.

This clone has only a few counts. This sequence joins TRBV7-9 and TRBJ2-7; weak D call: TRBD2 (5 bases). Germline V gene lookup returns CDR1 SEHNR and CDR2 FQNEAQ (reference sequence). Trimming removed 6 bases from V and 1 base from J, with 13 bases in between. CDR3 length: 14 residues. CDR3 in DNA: TGTGCCAGCAGGTCACTCGGAGGATCCTACGAGCAGTACTTC. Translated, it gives CASRSLGGSYEQYF.

Written as DNA, the CDR3 is TGTGCCTGGAGTGCCAGAGGGGGCCGCTATAATTCACCCCTCCACTTT. This codes for CAWSARGGRYNSPLHF. The V and J genes are TRBV30 and TRBJ1-6; TRBD1 agrees at 7 bases. The germline V gene has CDR1 GTSNPN and CDR2 SVGIG (reference sequence). The V gene end was trimmed by 1 base and the J gene end by 3 bases; junction bases not matched to a gene: 6. This CDR3 has 16 amino acids.

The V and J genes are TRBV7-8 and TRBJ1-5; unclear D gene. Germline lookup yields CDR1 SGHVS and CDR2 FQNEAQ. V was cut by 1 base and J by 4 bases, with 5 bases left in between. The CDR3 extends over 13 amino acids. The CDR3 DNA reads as TGTGCCAGCAGCTTAGATAGAAATCAGCCCCAGCATTTT. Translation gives CASSLDRNQPQHF.

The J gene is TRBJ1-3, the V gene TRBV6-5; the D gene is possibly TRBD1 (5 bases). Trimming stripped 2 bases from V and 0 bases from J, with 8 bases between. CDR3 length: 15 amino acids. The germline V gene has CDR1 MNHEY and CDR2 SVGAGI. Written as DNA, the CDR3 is TGTGCCAGCAGTTACACAGGCCTCTCTGGAAACACCATATATTTT. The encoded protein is CASSYTGLSGNTIYF.

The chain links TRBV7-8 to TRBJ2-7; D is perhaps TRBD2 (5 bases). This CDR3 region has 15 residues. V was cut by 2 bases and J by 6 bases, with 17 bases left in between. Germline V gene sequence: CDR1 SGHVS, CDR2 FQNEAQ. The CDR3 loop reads CASSLSVLVRPEQYF. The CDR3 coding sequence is TGTGCCAGCAGCTTATCAGTACTAGTTCGCCCCGAGCAGTACTTC.

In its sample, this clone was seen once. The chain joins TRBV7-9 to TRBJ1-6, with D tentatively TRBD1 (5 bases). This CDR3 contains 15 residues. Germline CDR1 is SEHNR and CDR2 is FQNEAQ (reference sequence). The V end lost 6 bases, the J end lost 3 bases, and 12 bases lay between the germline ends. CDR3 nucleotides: TGTGCCAGCAGGGGGAGGGACCTCTATAATTCACCCCTCCACTTT. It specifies CASRGRDLYNSPLHF.

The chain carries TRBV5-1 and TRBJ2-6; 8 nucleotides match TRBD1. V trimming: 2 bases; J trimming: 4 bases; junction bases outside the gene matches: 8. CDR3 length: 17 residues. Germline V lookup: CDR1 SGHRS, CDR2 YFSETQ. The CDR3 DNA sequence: TGCGCCAGCAGCTTCGACCCAGGGGGCGTGGGGGCCAACGTCCTGACTTTC. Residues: CASSFDPGGVGANVLTF.

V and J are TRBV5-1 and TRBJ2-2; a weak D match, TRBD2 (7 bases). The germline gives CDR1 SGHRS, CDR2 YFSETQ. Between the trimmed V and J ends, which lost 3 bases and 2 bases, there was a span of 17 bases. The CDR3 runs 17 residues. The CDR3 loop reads CASSSTGGSLNTGELFF. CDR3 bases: TGCGCCAGCAGCTCCACGGGGGGCAGTTTAAACACCGGGGAGCTGTTTTTT.

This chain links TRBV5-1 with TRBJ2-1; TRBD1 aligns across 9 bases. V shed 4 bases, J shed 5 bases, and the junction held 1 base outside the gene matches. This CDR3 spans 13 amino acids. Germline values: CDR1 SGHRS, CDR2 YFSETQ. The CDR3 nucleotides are TGCGCCAGCAGCAGACAGGGGGACAATGAGCAGTTCTTC. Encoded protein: CASSRQGDNEQFF.

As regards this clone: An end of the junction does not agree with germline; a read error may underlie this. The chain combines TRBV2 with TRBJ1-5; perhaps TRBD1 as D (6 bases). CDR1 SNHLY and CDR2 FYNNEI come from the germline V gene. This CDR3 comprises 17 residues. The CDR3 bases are TGTGCCAGCAGAGAAGGGGCAGGGGTCCATCGCAATCAGCCCCAGCATTTT. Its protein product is CASREGAGVHRNQPQHF.